This T cell receptor beta chain was captured by sequencing in a study of cytomegalovirus exposure and HLA in healthy donors. Study outcomes and limitations: A previous analysis found most TCR beta V segments productive roughly 90% or roughly 30% of the time. A later analysis revealed that TCR association rates differed between HLA loci, peaking at DRB1 and bottoming out at HLA-C. Researchers counted about 150 TCR beta chains as cytomegalovirus-associated. The CMV antigen specificity of three CMV-associated chains was confirmed through in vitro analysis.

This CDR3 has 15 amino acids. The germline V gene encodes CDR1 LGHNA and CDR2 YSLEER. Trimming took 1 base from V and 2 from J; bases not matched to a gene: 3. The PCR was carried out with 60 Vbeta primers and 13 Jbeta primers. Repertoires were generated with immunoSEQ multiplex PCR, while TCRdb's copy carries only in-frame clones and drops some. The repertoire has some 100,000 clones, approximately 68% of them found once; the top ten carry more than 4.5%. As for this clone: What it binds is unknown.

This receptor was identified in a woman aged 18-29 years in good health and CMV-seropositive. The rearrangement links TRBV4-3 to TRBJ2-7, with TRBD2 matching 9 bases. The sample comprised PBMCs. CDR3 sequence reads: CASSQGLAGAYEQYF. The CDR3 DNA sequence: TGCGCCAGCAGCCAAGGTTTAGCGGGAGCCTACGAGCAGTACTTC.